This T cell receptor (beta chain) was sequenced for a study of cytomegalovirus exposure and HLA in healthy donors. Study conclusions and caveats: Reports described diagnosis of cytomegalovirus status by the classifier as highly specific and sensitive. A later analysis found first-cohort TCR clusters tended to co-occur in the 120 or so validation repertoires. Cytomegalovirus-associated TCR beta chains were listed, numbering some 150.

Profiling relied on immunoSEQ multiplex PCR, and the TCRdb table lists in-frame clones only, not all of them. The repertoire has over 55,000 clones, approximately 92% of them found once; the top ten carry 2.5% to 3.5%. For this clone: What it binds is not known.

The ends were cut back, 6 bases at V and 0 bases at J, with 11 bases in the middle. The CDR3 totals 15 residues. CDR1 MDHEN and CDR2 SYDVKM come from the germline V gene. This TCR was sampled from a man younger than 35 in good health and CMV-seronegative. Sequenced material: PBMCs. The chain is built from TRBV28 and TRBJ2-2, with a weak D call TRBD2 (6 bases). Here the CDR3 reads CASRGGRPNTGELFF. The DNA of the CDR3 is TGTGCCAGCAGGGGAGGTCGACCGAACACCGGGGAGCTGTTTTTT.